A single sample is the source of the 11 T cell receptor beta chains below, sequenced in a study of blood T cell repertoires in COVID-19. Here immunoSEQ multiplex PCR was the method, and the copy in TCRdb shows in-frame clones only, minus some. The sample has around 200,000 clones; about 83% are singletons. Sequencing input: peripheral blood. The receptors originated from a man aged 50 or older with active or convalescent COVID-19.

CDR3 region: CASSLDRGPYNEQFF. In nucleotides, the CDR3 is TGTGCCAGCAGCTTGGACAGGGGTCCCTACAATGAGCAGTTCTTC. The chain couples TRBV5-4 to TRBJ2-1, with TRBD1 matching 7 bases. Per germline, CDR1 SGHNT and CDR2 YYREEE (reference sequence). V trimming: 0 bases; J trimming: 2 bases; junction bases outside the gene matches: 2. The CDR3 is 15 amino acids.

The rearrangement uses TRBV7-6 and TRBJ1-6, with 7 bases aligning to TRBD1. This CDR3 has 15 residues. Germline trimming cut 5 bases from V and 4 bases from J; bases unmatched to any gene: 5. Per germline, CDR1 SGHVS and CDR2 FNYEAQ. CDR3 sequence: CASSATGQYNSPLHF. The CDR3 region has the DNA TGTGCCAGCAGCGCCACGGGACAGTATAATTCACCCCTCCACTTT.

This clone was counted a single time. The rearrangement joins TRBV15 to TRBJ2-1; TRBD1 aligns across 11 bases. The trim removed 0 bases at V and 5 bases at J, leaving 3 bases unmatched. Germline CDR1 reads LNHNV; CDR2 reads YYDKDF (reference sequence). This CDR3 contains 16 residues. The CDR3 region is CATSRDLDRGHNEQFF. The CDR3 nucleotides read TGTGCCACCAGCAGAGATTTGGACAGGGGGCACAATGAGCAGTTCTTC.

This chain joins TRBV3-1 (or the pseudogene TRBV3-2) and TRBJ2-5, with D perhaps matching TRBD1 (5 bases). Trimming removed 8 bases from V and 0 bases from J, with 16 bases in between. Germline loops: CDR1 LGHDT, CDR2 YNNKEL (reference sequence). The CDR3 is 15 residues long. CDR3 residues: CASEMGQTYQETQYF. CDR3 in DNA: TGTGCCAGCGAGATGGGGCAGACCTACCAAGAGACCCAGTACTTC.

The chain has TRBV28 and TRBJ1-4; 9 nucleotides agree with TRBD1. V dropped 5 bases and J dropped 7; count of bases not matched to a gene: 5. The CDR3 is 14 amino acids. Germline-derived CDR1 and CDR2 are MDHEN and SYDVKM. CDR3 region: CASSTRQGGEKLFF. CDR3 nucleotides: TGTGCCAGCAGTACCCGACAGGGGGGTGAAAAACTGTTTTTT.

The rearrangement joins TRBV10-3 to TRBJ2-4, with TRBD1 matching over 8 bases. V shed 3 bases and J 0 bases; nucleotides not matched to a gene: 10. CDR3 size: 18 residues. The germline V gene has CDR1 ENHRY and CDR2 SYGVKD. CDR3 coding DNA: TGTGCCATCAGTGAACCAGACCGACAGGGGCTAGCCAAAAACATTCAGTACTTC. Translating it yields CAISEPDRQGLAKNIQYF.

This chain uses TRBV5-1 with TRBJ2-3; the D is unclear. The CDR3 contains 16 residues. Germline V lookup: CDR1 SGHRS, CDR2 YFSETQ. V was cut by 1 base and J by 2 bases, with 14 bases left in between. The CDR3 nucleotides are TGCGCCAGCAGCTTGTCGAAAACTTCTAACACAGATACGCAGTATTTT. The encoded protein is CASSLSKTSNTDTQYF. Based on the CDR3 plus reference TRBV5-1 and TRBJ2-3, the full variable domain is KAGVTQTPRYLIKTRGQQVTLSCSPISGHRSVSWYQQTPGQGLQFLFEYFSETQRNKGNFPGRFSGRQFSNSRSEMNVSTLELGDSALYLCASSLSKTSNTDTQYFGPGTRLTVL.

V is TRBV29-1 and J is TRBJ2-3; TRBD1 agrees at 7 bases. J lost 4 bases, V lost 7 bases, and 11 bases had no gene match. Germline V lookup: CDR1 SQVTM, CDR2 ANQGSEA. There are 14 residues in the CDR3. DNA of the CDR3: TGCAGCGGCTCGGGACAGTCATCAGCAGATACGCAGTATTTT. Residues: CSGSGQSSADTQYF.

The table lists this clone with a few counts. The genes are TRBV5-1 and TRBJ2-2, with TRBD1 matching 11 bases. Trimming removed 4 bases from V and 4 bases from J; junction bases left unmatched: 3. CDR1 is SGHRS and CDR2 is YFSETQ in the germline V gene. CDR3 length equals 15 residues. CDR3 nucleotides: TGCGCCAGCAGCGTGGGACAGGGGGGCACCGGGGAGCTGTTTTTT. Encoded protein: CASSVGQGGTGELFF.

This rearrangement joins TRBV18 to TRBJ1-2; possible D gene TRBD1, 5 bases. Germline lookup yields CDR1 KGHSH and CDR2 LQKENI. V was clipped by 4 bases and J by 8 bases, with 17 bases between them. The CDR3 contains 14 residues. The CDR3 spells CASSLGPGPEGYTF. As DNA, the CDR3 is TGTGCCAGCTCACTCGGGCCAGGGCCGGAGGGCTACACCTTC.

The chain has TRBV4-2 and TRBJ1-5; 7 positions match TRBD1. Germline V gives CDR1 LGHNA, CDR2 YNFKEQ. The V and J ends lost 3 bases and 1 base, in that order; junction bases with no gene match: 6. The CDR3 covers 16 residues. CDR3 bases: TGTGCCAGCAGCCAGACAGGGCGGGCGAGCAATCAGCCCCAGCATTTT. Translating gives CASSQTGRASNQPQHF.